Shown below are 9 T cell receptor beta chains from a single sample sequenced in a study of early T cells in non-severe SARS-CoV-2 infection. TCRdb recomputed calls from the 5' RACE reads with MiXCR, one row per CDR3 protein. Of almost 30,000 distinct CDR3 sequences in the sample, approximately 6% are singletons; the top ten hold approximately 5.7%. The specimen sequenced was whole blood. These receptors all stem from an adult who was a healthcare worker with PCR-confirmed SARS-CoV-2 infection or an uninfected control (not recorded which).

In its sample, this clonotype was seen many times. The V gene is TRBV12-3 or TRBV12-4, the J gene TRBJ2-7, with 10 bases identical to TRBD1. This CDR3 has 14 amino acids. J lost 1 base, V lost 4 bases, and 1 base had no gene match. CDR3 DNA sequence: TGTGCCAGCAGTTCGGGACAGGGGTCCTACGAGCAGTACTTC. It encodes CASSSGQGSYEQYF.

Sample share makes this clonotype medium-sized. The CDR3 bases are TGTGCCACCAGCAGAGATGTAAGGGGGAACACTGAAGCTTTCTTT. Translation: CATSRDVRGNTEAFF. The rearrangement uses TRBV15 and TRBJ1-1, with D perhaps TRBD1 (5 bases). Trimming removed 0 bases from V and 1 base from J, with 9 bases in between. Germline V lookup: CDR1 LNHNV, CDR2 YYDKDF (reference sequence). CDR3 length: 15 amino acids. Based on the CDR3 plus reference TRBV15 and TRBJ1-1, the full variable domain is DAMVIQNPRYQVTQFGKPVTLSCSQTLNHNVMYWYQQKSSQAPKLLFHYYDKDFNNEADTPDNFQSRRPNTSFCFLDIRSPGLGDTAMYLCATSRDVRGNTEAFFGQGTRLTVV.

In nucleotides, the CDR3 is TGTGCCAGCAGCTTCGGGACTAGCGGGTCCGATACGCAGTATTTT. Amino acids: CASSFGTSGSDTQYF. The chain joins TRBV7-2 to TRBJ2-3; 12 nucleotides line up with TRBD2. V dropped 3 bases and J dropped 6; count of bases not matched to a gene: 4. In germline, CDR1 is SGHTA, CDR2 FQGNSA. The CDR3 runs to 15 residues.

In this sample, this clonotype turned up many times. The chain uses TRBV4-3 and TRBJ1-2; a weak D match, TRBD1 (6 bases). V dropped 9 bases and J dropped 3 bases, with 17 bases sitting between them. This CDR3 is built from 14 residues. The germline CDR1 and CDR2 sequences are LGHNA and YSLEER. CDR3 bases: TGCGCCAGTAAACCAGGGGTCGAGGACTATGGCTACACCTTC. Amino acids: CASKPGVEDYGYTF.

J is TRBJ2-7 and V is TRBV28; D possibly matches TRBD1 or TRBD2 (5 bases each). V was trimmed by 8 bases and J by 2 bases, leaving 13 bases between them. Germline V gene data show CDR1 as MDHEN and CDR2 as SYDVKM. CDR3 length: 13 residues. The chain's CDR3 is CASGRDGTYEQYF. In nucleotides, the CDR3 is TGTGCCAGCGGACGGGACGGTACCTACGAGCAGTACTTC.

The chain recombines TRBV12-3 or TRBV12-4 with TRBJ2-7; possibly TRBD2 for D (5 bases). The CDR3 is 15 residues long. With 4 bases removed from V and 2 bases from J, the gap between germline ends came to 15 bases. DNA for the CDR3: TGTGCCAGCAGTTCAGGACTTCCAAGTCCCTACGAGCAGTACTTC. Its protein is CASSSGLPSPYEQYF.

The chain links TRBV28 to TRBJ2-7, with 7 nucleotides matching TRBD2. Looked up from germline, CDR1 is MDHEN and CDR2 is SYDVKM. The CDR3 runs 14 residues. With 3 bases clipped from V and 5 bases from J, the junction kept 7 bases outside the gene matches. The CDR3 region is CASSFWTSGHEQYF. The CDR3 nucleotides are TGTGCCAGCAGTTTTTGGACTAGTGGCCACGAGCAGTACTTC.

The CDR3 bases are TGTGCCAGCAGCCGCGAGGGAGGAGGCGAGCAGTACTTC. Translated, it gives CASSREGGGEQYF. V gene TRBV7-9 combines with J gene TRBJ2-7, with D possibly matching TRBD2 (6 bases). The CDR3 covers 13 residues. V was trimmed by 5 bases and J by 6 bases, leaving 14 bases between them. CDR1 is SEHNR and CDR2 is FQNEAQ in the germline V gene (reference sequence).

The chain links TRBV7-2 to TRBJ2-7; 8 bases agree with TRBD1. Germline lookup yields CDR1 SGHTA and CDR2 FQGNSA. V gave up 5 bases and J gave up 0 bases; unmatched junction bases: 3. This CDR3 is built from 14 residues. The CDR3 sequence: CASSLTGASYEQYF. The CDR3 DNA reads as TGTGCCAGCAGCCTGACAGGGGCCTCCTACGAGCAGTACTTC.